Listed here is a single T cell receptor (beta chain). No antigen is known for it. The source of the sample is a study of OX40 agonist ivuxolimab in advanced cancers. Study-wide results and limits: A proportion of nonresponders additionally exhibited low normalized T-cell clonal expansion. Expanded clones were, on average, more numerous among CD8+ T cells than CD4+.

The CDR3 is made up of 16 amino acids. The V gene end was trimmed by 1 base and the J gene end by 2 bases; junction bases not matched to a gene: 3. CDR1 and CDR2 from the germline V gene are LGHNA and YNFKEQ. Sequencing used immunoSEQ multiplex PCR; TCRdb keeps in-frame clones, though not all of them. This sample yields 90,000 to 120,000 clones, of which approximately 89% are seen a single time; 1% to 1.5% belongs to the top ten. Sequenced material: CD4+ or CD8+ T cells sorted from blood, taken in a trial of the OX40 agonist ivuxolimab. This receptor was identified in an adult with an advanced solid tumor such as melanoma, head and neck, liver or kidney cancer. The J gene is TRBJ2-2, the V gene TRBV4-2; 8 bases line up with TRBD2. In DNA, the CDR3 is TGTGCCAGCAGCCAAGGGGTAGCGGGAAACACCGGGGAGCTGTTTTTT. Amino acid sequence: CASSQGVAGNTGELFF.